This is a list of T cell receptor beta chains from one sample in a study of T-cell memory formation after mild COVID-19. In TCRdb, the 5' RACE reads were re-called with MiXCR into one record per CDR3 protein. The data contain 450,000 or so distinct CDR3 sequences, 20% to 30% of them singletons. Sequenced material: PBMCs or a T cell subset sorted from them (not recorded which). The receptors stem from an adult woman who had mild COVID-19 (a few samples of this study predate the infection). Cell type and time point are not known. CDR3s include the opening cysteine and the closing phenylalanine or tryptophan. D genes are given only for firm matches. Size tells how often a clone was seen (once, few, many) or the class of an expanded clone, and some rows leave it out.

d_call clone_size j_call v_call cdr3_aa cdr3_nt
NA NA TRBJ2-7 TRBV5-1 CASSLVDKNEQYF TGCGCCAGCAGCTTGGTTGATAAGAACGAGCAGTACTTC
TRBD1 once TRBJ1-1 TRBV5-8 CASSIHRGPEAFF TGTGCCAGCAGCATCCACAGGGGGCCTGAAGCTTTCTTT
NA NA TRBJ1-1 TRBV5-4 CASFRWGRKTEAFF TGTGCCAGCTTTCGTTGGGGGCGTAAAACTGAAGCTTTCTTT
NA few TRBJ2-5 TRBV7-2 CASSLIGPQMGTQYF TGTGCCAGCAGCTTAATAGGACCACAAATGGGGACCCAGTACTTC
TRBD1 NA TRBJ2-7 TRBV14 CASSREDRAIYEQYF TGTGCCAGCAGCCGAGAGGACAGGGCGATCTACGAGCAGTACTTC
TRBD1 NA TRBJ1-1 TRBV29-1 CSVADTGGITEAFF TGCAGCGTTGCCGACACAGGGGGGATAACTGAAGCTTTCTTT
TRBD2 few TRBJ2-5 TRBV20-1 CSAPGLAGETQYF TGCAGTGCCCCTGGACTAGCCGGAGAGACCCAGTACTTC
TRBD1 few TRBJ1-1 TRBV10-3 CAAKGTGHTEAFF TGTGCCGCCAAGGGGACAGGGCACACTGAAGCTTTCTTT
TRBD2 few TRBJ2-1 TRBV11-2 CASSLGLAVHEQFF TGTGCCAGCAGCTTGGGGCTAGCGGTCCATGAGCAGTTCTTC
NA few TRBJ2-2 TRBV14 CASSPTGTQNTGELFF TGTGCCAGCAGCCCCACCGGGACTCAGAACACCGGGGAGCTGTTTTTT
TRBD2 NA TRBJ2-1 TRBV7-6 CASSWGGYNEQFF TGTGCCAGCAGCTGGGGGGGTTACAATGAGCAGTTCTTC
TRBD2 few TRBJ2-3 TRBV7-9 CASSRGAGVTDTQYF TGTGCCAGCAGCAGAGGAGCGGGAGTCACAGATACGCAGTATTTT
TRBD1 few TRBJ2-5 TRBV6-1 CASSETQGGETQYF TGTGCCAGCAGTGAAACACAGGGGGGAGAGACCCAGTACTTC
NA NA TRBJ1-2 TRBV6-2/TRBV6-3 CASSYPGTWGYTF TGTGCCAGCAGTTACCCCGGGACGTGGGGCTACACCTTC
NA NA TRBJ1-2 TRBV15 CATSREGRVGYGYTF TGTGCCACCAGCAGAGAGGGCAGAGTAGGCTATGGCTACACCTTC
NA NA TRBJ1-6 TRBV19 CASSIGNRVNSPLHF TGTGCCAGTAGTATAGGAAACAGGGTCAATTCACCCCTCCACTTT
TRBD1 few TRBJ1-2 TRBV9 CASSEDFRFWTGESYGYTF TGTGCCAGCAGCGAAGATTTTCGATTCTGGACAGGGGAAAGCTATGGCTACACCTTC
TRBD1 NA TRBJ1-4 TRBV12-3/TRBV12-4 CASSRTGGTNEKLFF TGTGCCAGCAGTAGGACAGGGGGAACTAATGAAAAACTGTTTTTT
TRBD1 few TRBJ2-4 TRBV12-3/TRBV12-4 CASSSRQGANIQYF TGTGCCAGCAGTTCTCGACAGGGGGCCAACATTCAGTACTTC
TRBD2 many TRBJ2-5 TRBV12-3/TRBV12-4 CASRARTSGQETQYF TGTGCCAGCAGAGCTCGGACTAGCGGGCAAGAGACCCAGTACTTC
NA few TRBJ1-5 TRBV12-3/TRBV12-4 CASRATWDQPQHF TGTGCCAGCAGGGCGACTTGGGATCAGCCCCAGCATTTT
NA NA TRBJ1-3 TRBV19 CASSASLRNTIYF TGTGCCAGTAGTGCGAGCTTAAGAAACACCATATATTTT